The clone carrying this TCR beta chain was seen ten or more times. This record belongs to a study of T-cell reconstitution after alpha-beta-depleted transplantation in children. This CDR3 contains 15 residues. Germline CDR1 MDHEN, CDR2 SYDVKM. Trimming took off 2 bases at V and 3 bases at J, with 11 bases between the two ends. During its preparation, the TCRbeta library received unique molecular identifiers. TCRdb independently ran MiXCR on the PCR reads; one entry per CDR3 protein. The repertoire has 550,000 to 600,000 distinct CDR3 sequences, 20% to 25% of them found once; the top ten carry about 14%.

V gene TRBV28 combines with J gene TRBJ2-1; perhaps TRBD2 as D (7 bases). The source is a boy less than two years old who had a stem cell transplant for acute myeloid leukemia, so the T cells may come from the graft donor. The sequences come from PBMCs, mostly from graft donor cells, collected 360 days after TCRalphabeta/CD19-depleted stem cell transplant. The CDR3 nucleotides read TGTGCCAGCAGTTTAGCGGGGGCCGACTACAATGAGCAGTTCTTC. It is translated as CASSLAGADYNEQFF.